The rows below give T cell receptor beta chains drawn from one sample of a study of shared clonotypes between healthy human individuals. The data were produced by immunoSEQ multiplex PCR, yet TCRdb's version contains in-frame clones alone and is incomplete. The sample records over a million clones, 65% to 80% being singletons. Sequenced sample: memory CD4+ T cells sorted from blood. The receptor source for this set is a man aged 18 to 35 in good health. Each CDR3 is given with its conserved first and last residue. D genes are given only for firm matches. Size is stated for part of the rows, as once, few or many counts, or as a class when the clone is expanded.

v_call	clone_size	j_call	d_call	cdr3_length	cdr3_aa	cdr3_nt
TRBV7-9	.	TRBJ2-3	TRBD2	14	CASRQSGGEDTQYF	TGTGCCAGCAGACAGAGCGGGGGGGAAGATACGCAGTATTTT
TRBV5-1	.	TRBJ1-6	.	17	CASSLAPQGKKNSPLHF	TGCGCCAGCAGCTTGGCACCCCAGGGGAAGAAGAATTCACCCCTCCACTTT
TRBV5-1	.	TRBJ1-4	.	15	CASSLRAGTNEKLFF	TGCGCCAGCAGCCTAAGGGCAGGGACTAATGAAAAACTGTTTTTT
TRBV9	.	TRBJ2-3	.	15	CASSVVPGRTDTQYF	TGTGCCAGCAGCGTAGTCCCAGGGCGCACAGATACGCAGTATTTT
TRBV15	.	TRBJ1-2	.	15	CATSREQGFSYGYTF	TGTGCCACCAGCAGAGAACAGGGATTCAGCTATGGCTACACCTTC
TRBV10-3	.	TRBJ1-3	TRBD1	14	CAASGGQGGNTIYF	TGTGCCGCCTCTGGGGGACAGGGTGGAAACACCATATATTTT
TRBV18	.	TRBJ2-5	.	16	CASSPNSWTAQETQYF	TGTGCCAGCTCACCGAATTCTTGGACGGCCCAAGAGACCCAGTACTTC
TRBV6-1	.	TRBJ2-1	.	14	CASTSSVSYNEQFF	TGTGCCAGCACGTCAAGCGTCTCCTACAATGAGCAGTTCTTC
TRBV19	.	TRBJ1-5	.	12	CASHASNQPQHF	TGTGCCAGCCATGCTAGCAATCAGCCCCAGCATTTT
TRBV10-2	.	TRBJ1-1	.	15	CASSDPGRKYTEAFF	TGCGCCAGCAGTGATCCCGGGAGGAAGTACACTGAAGCTTTCTTT
TRBV7-8	.	TRBJ1-4	.	13	CASSTQGNEKLFF	TGTGCCAGCAGCACACAGGGTAACGAAAAACTGTTTTTT
TRBV4-3	once	TRBJ2-2	.	15	CASSGDYLNTGELFF	TGCGCCAGCAGTGGAGACTACCTCAACACCGGGGAGCTGTTTTTT
TRBV29-1	.	TRBJ2-5	.	14	CSAGRAGPQETQYF	TGCAGCGCCGGAAGGGCAGGGCCCCAAGAGACCCAGTACTTC
TRBV15	.	TRBJ1-2	.	12	CATSPTGYGYTF	TGTGCCACCAGCCCAACGGGGTATGGCTACACCTTC
TRBV7-2	few	TRBJ2-3	TRBD2	16	CASSLGVSGFTDTQYF	TGTGCCAGCAGCTTAGGTGTTAGCGGGTTCACAGATACGCAGTATTTT
TRBV5-4	.	TRBJ2-7	.	14	CASSTGGVTYEQYF	TGTGCCAGCAGTACAGGAGGGGTAACCTACGAGCAGTACTTC
TRBV7-8	once	TRBJ1-6	.	15	CASSLGGSPLEALHF	TGTGCCAGCAGCTTAGGAGGATCTCCCCTCGAAGCCCTCCACTTT
TRBV5-1	.	TRBJ2-2	TRBD2	17	CASSSGLAGINTGELFF	TGCGCCAGCAGTTCGGGACTAGCGGGGATCAACACCGGGGAGCTGTTTTTT
TRBV28	once	TRBJ2-5	TRBD1	14	CASSTRGRGETQYF	TGTGCCAGCAGTACCAGGGGGCGAGGGGAGACCCAGTACTTC
TRBV19	few	TRBJ1-1	.	14	CASSTRTGNTEAFF	TGTGCCAGTAGTACCCGAACAGGGAACACTGAAGCTTTCTTT
TRBV7-9	.	TRBJ2-5	.	13	CASSSTGTETQYF	TGTGCCAGCAGCTCCACAGGGACGGAGACCCAGTACTTC
TRBV30	.	TRBJ2-1	TRBD2	15	CAWKGTSEDYNEQFF	TGTGCCTGGAAGGGCACTAGCGAGGACTACAATGAGCAGTTCTTC
TRBV5-6	few	TRBJ2-1	.	16	CASSLTMTGSYNEQFF	TGTGCCAGCAGCTTAACAATGACAGGCTCCTACAATGAGCAGTTCTTC
TRBV5-1	once	TRBJ2-2	.	15	CASSLGGTNTGELFF	TGCGCCAGCAGCTTGGGTGGCACGAACACCGGGGAGCTGTTTTTT
TRBV5-1	few	TRBJ2-2	.	14	CASSLGHTTGELFF	TGCGCCAGCAGCCTGGGGCACACCACCGGGGAGCTGTTTTTT
TRBV6-5	.	TRBJ1-2	.	12	CASSSPLDGYTF	TGTGCCAGCAGTTCCCCGCTTGACGGCTACACCTTC
TRBV30	.	TRBJ1-5	.	12	CAWSENYQPQHF	TGTGCCTGGAGTGAGAATTATCAGCCCCAGCATTTT
TRBV4-1	.	TRBJ2-3	.	12	CASSRGADTQYF	TGCGCCAGCAGCCGAGGGGCGGATACGCAGTATTTT
TRBV29-1	.	TRBJ2-5	.	12	CSAGLLQETQYF	TGCAGCGCCGGACTGTTGCAAGAGACCCAGTACTTC
TRBV7-9	.	TRBJ1-1	.	14	CASSQDSPNTEAFF	TGTGCCAGCAGCCAGGACAGCCCGAACACTGAAGCTTTCTTT
TRBV12-5	.	TRBJ2-7	TRBD1	14	CASGLGQGADEQYF	TGTGCTAGTGGTTTGGGACAGGGGGCGGACGAGCAGTACTTC
TRBV4-3	.	TRBJ2-1	.	17	CASSQGLGGGSRDEQFF	TGCGCCAGCAGCCAAGGCCTTGGGGGCGGGAGCAGGGATGAGCAGTTCTTC
TRBV6-1	.	TRBJ1-4	.	14	CASSEGGKGEKLFF	TGTGCCAGCAGTGAAGGGGGGAAGGGTGAAAAACTGTTTTTT
TRBV6-1	.	TRBJ1-3	.	13	CASSQGIGNTIYF	TGTGCCAGCAGCCAGGGAATTGGAAACACCATATATTTT
TRBV6-6	.	TRBJ1-2	TRBD1	16	CASSQVRDRHQYGYTF	TGTGCCAGCAGTCAAGTCCGGGACAGGCATCAATATGGCTACACCTTC
TRBV28	many	TRBJ1-5	.	12	CASSWGNQPQHF	TGTGCCAGCAGTTGGGGAAATCAGCCCCAGCATTTT
TRBV30	once	TRBJ2-5	.	11	CAWGGEETQYF	TGTGCCTGGGGAGGGGAAGAGACCCAGTACTTC
TRBV11-2	.	TRBJ1-1	.	14	CASSLGGAGTEAFF	TGTGCCAGCAGCTTAGGGGGGGCCGGGACTGAAGCTTTCTTT
TRBV5-6	many	TRBJ1-1	.	14	CASSLAGAGTEAFF	TGTGCCAGCAGCTTGGCAGGGGCGGGCACTGAAGCTTTCTTT
TRBV27	.	TRBJ2-1	TRBD2	14	CASNSLAGYNEQFF	TGTGCCAGCAATTCCCTAGCGGGATACAATGAGCAGTTCTTC
TRBV19	.	TRBJ2-7	.	12	CASSIDRREQYF	TGTGCCAGTAGTATAGATCGGCGCGAGCAGTACTTC
TRBV2	.	TRBJ2-5	.	13	CASSVNALETQYF	TGTGCCAGCAGTGTAAACGCCCTAGAGACCCAGTACTTC
TRBV4-3	few	TRBJ2-1	TRBD1	20	CASSQSPGLRTGGKYNEQFF	TGCGCCAGCAGCCAATCCCCCGGGTTGAGGACAGGGGGCAAATACAATGAGCAGTTCTTC
TRBV7-9	.	TRBJ2-1	TRBD2	15	CASSRTSGSVDEQFF	TGTGCCAGCAGCCGGACTAGCGGGAGTGTGGATGAGCAGTTCTTC
TRBV7-2	.	TRBJ2-1	.	15	CASSLARDFGNEQFF	TGTGCCAGCAGCTTAGCGCGTGACTTCGGCAATGAGCAGTTCTTC
TRBV11-1	.	TRBJ2-2	.	15	CASSPMLTGSGELFF	TGTGCCAGCAGCCCGATGTTGACGGGGTCCGGGGAGCTGTTTTTT
TRBV28	.	TRBJ2-1	TRBD2	15	CASSRTSGGRDEQFF	TGTGCCAGCAGTCGTACTAGCGGGGGGCGGGATGAGCAGTTCTTC